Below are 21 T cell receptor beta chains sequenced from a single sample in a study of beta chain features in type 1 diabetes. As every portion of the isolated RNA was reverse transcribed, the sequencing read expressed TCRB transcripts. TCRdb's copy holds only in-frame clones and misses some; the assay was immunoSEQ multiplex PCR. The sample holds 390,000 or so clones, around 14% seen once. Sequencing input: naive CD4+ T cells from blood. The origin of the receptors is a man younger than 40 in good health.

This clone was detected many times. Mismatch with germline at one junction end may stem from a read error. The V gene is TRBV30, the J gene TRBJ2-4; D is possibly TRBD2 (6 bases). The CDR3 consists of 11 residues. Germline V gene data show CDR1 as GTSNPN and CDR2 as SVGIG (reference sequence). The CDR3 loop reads CAWSSVAALHF. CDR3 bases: TGTGCCTGGAGTTCGGTAGCGGCCTTACACTTC.

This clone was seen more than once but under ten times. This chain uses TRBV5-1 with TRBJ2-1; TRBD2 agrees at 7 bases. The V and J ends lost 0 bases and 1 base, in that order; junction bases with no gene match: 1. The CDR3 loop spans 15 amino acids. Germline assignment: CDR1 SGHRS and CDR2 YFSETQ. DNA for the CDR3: TGCGCCAGCAGCTTGGCACTAGCGTCCTACAATGAGCAGTTCTTC. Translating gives CASSLALASYNEQFF.

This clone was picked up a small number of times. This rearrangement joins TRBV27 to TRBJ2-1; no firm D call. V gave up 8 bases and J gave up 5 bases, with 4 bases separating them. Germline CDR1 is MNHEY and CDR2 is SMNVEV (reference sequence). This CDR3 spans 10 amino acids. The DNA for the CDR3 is TGTGCCAGCTTCGACAATGAGCAGTTCTTC. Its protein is CASFDNEQFF.

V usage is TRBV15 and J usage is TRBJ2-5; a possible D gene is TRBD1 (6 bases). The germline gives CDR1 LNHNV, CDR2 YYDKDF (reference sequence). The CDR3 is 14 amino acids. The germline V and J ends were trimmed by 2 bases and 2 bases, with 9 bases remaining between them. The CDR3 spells CATSRWDTQETQYF. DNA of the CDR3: TGTGCCACCAGCAGATGGGACACTCAAGAGACCCAGTACTTC.

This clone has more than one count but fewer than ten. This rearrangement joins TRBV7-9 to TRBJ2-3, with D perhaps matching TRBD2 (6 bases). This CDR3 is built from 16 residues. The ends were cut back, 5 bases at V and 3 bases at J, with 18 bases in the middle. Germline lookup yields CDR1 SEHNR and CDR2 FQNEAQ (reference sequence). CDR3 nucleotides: TGTGCCAGCAGCCAACTTGGGGCAGGGAGGACAGATACGCAGTATTTT. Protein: CASSQLGAGRTDTQYF. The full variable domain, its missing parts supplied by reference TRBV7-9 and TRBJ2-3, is DTGVSQNPRHKITKRGQNVTFRCDPISEHNRLYWYRQTLGQGPEFLTYFQNEAQLEKSRLLSDRFSAERPKGSFSTLEIQRTEQGDSAMYLCASSQLGAGRTDTQYFGPGTRLTVL.

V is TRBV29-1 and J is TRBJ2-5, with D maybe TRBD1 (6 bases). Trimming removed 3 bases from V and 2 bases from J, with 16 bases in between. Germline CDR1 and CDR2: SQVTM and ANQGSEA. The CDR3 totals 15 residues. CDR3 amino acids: CSVEGAKGYQETQYF. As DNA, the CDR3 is TGCAGCGTTGAGGGGGCCAAAGGATATCAAGAGACCCAGTACTTC.

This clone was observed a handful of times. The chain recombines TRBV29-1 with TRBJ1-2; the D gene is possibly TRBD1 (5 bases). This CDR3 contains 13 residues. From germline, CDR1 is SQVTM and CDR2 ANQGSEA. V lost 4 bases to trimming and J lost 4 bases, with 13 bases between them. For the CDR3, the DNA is TGCAGCGTTGTAGTCAGGGCCACCTATGGCTACACCTTC. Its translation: CSVVVRATYGYTF.

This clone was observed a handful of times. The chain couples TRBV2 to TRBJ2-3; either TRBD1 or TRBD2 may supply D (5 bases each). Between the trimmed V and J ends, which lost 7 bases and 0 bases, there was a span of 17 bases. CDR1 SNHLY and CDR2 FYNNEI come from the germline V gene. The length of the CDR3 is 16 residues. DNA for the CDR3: TGTGCCAGCATATCCCTACACCGGGACAGCACAGATACGCAGTATTTT. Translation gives CASISLHRDSTDTQYF. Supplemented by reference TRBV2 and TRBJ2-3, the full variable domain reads EPEVTQTPSHQVTQMGQEVILRCVPISNHLYFYWYRQILGQKVEFLVSFYNNEISEKSEIFDDQFSVERPDGSNFTLKIRSTKLEDSAMYFCASISLHRDSTDTQYFGPGTRLTVL.

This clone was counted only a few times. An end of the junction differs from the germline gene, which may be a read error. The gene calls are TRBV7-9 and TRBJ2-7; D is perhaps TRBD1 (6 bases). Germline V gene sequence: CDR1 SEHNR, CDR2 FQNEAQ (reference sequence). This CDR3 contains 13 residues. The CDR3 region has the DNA TGTGCCAGCAGCTCCCCACCGGGACAACCATGGCACTTC. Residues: CASSSPPGQPWHF.

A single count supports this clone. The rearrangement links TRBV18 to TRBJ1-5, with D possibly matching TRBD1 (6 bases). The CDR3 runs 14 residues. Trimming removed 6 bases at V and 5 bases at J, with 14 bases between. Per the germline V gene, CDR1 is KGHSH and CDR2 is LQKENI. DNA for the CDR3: TGTGCCAGCTCTTTTCAGGGGAAGGATCAGCCCCAGCATTTT. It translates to CASSFQGKDQPQHF.

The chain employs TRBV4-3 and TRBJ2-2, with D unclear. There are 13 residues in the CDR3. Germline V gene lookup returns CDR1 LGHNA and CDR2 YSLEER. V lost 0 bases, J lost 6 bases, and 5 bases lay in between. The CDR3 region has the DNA TGCGCCAGCAGCCAAGAGGCCTCCGGGGAGCTGTTTTTT. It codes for CASSQEASGELFF.

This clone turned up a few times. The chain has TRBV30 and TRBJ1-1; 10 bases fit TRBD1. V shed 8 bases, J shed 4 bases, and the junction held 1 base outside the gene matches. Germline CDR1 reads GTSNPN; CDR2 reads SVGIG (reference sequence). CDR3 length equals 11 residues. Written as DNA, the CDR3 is TGTGCCAGGGACAGGGGCACTGAAGCTTTCTTT. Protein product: CARDRGTEAFF.

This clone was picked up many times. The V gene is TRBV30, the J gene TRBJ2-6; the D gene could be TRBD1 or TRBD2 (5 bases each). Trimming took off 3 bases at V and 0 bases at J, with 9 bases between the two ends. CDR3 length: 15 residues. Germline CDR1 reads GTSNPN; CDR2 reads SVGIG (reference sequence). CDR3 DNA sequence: TGTGCCTGGAGCGGGGCGAGCTCTGGGGCCAACGTCCTGACTTTC. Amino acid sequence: CAWSGASSGANVLTF.

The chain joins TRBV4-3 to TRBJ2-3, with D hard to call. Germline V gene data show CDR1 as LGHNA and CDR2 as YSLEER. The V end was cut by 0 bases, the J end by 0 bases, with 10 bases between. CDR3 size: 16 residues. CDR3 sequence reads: CASSQDLALSTDTQYF. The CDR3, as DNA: TGCGCCAGCAGCCAAGATTTAGCCCTAAGCACAGATACGCAGTATTTT.

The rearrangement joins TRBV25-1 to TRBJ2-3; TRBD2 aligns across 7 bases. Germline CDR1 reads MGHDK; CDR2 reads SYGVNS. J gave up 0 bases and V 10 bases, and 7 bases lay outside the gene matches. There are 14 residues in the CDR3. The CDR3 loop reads CATTRELSTDTQYF. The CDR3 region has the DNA TGTGCCACCACGCGGGAGTTGAGCACAGATACGCAGTATTTT. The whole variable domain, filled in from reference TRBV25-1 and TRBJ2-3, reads EADIYQTPRYLVIGTGKKITLECSQTMGHDKMYWYQQDPGMELHLIHYSYGVNSTEKGDLSSESTVSRIRTEHFPLTLESARPSHTSQYLCATTRELSTDTQYFGPGTRLTVL.

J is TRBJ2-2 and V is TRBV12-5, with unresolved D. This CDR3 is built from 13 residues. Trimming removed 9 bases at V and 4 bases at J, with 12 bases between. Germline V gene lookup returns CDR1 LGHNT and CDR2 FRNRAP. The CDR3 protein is CASHRASTGELFF. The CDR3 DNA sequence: TGTGCTAGCCACCGGGCCAGCACCGGGGAGCTGTTTTTT.

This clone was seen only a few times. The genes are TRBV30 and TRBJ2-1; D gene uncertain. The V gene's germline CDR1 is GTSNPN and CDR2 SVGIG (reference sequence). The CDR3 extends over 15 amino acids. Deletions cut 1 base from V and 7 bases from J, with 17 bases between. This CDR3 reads CAWSEVRLGGNEQFF. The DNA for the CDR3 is TGTGCCTGGAGTGAGGTGCGGCTAGGCGGAAATGAGCAGTTCTTC.

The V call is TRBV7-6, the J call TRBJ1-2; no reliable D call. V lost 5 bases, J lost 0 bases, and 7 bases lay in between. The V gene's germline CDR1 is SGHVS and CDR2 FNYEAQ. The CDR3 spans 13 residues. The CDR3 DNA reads TGTGCCAGCAGCGCCTCGGCTAACTATGGCTACACCTTC. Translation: CASSASANYGYTF. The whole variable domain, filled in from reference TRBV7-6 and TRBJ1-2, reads GAGVSQSPRYKVTKRGQDVALRCDPISGHVSLYWYRQALGQGPEFLTYFNYEAQQDKSGLPNDRFSAERPEGSISTLTIQRTEQRDSAMYRCASSASANYGYTFGSGTRLTVV.

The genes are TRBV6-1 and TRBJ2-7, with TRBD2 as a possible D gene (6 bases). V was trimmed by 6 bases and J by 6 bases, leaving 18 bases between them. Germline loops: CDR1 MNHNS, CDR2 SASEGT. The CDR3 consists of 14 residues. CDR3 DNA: TGTGCCAGCAGGGGAATAGGGAGGCCCTCCGAGCAGTACTTC. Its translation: CASRGIGRPSEQYF.

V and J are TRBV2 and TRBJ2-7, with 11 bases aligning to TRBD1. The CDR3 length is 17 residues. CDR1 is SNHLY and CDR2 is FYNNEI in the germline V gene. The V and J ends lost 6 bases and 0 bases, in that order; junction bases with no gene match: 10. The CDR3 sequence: CASRRTGGPSSSYEQYV. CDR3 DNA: TGTGCCAGCAGAAGGACAGGGGGCCCTTCTAGCTCCTACGAGCAGTACGTC.

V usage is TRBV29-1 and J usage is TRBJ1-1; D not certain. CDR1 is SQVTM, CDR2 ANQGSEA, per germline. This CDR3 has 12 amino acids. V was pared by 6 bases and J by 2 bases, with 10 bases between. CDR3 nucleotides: TGCAGCGTCGCTACCTTTAACACTGAAGCTTTCTTT. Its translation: CSVATFNTEAFF.